Listed below are T cell receptor beta chains from one sample, sequenced in a study of T cell changes during pregnancy in multiple sclerosis. TCRdb keeps only in-frame clones here, not all; method: immunoSEQ multiplex PCR. Here the sample spans 35,000 to 55,000 clones, more than 75% being singletons. Sample: CD8+ T cells from peripheral blood mononuclear cells, taken after pregnancy. The source is a female donor in good health, enrolled as a control in a pregnancy study. The CDR3 runs from the conserved cysteine through the conserved F or W. A D gene is named only where the DNA matches it firmly. Not all rows give a size; the values are once, few, many and, for expanded clones, a class.

TRBD2	NA	16	TRBV7-9	TRBJ2-1	TGTGCCAGCAGCCCCCTCCTAGCGGGGGGTATCAATGAGCAGTTCTTC	CASSPLLAGGINEQFF
TRBD1	NA	15	TRBV15	TRBJ1-1	TGTGCCACCAGCGGTGACAGGGGGAGAGGTGCTGAAGCTTTCTTT	CATSGDRGRGAEAFF
NA	NA	15	TRBV4-1	TRBJ2-1	TGCGCCAGCAGCCAAGGGGGGCAGGGAAACAATGAGCAGTTCTTC	CASSQGGQGNNEQFF
NA	NA	13	TRBV27	TRBJ2-5	TGTGCCAGCAGTCCGGGGGGCCCAGAGACCCAGTACTTC	CASSPGGPETQYF
NA	NA	13	TRBV7-9	TRBJ2-7	TGTGCCAGCAGCGGGCCAGGGTCCTACGAGCAGTACTTC	CASSGPGSYEQYF
TRBD1	NA	12	TRBV12-5	TRBJ2-1	TGTGCTAGTGGTTTCAACAGGGGGTTTAGGTTCTTC	CASGFNRGFRFF
NA	NA	14	TRBV4-2	TRBJ1-5	TGTGCCAGCAGCCAAGAGGGGGCCAATCAGCCCCAGCATTTT	CASSQEGANQPQHF
NA	NA	15	TRBV7-9	TRBJ1-3	TGTGCCAGCAGCTTAGGAGAGATCTCTGGAAACACCATATATTTT	CASSLGEISGNTIYF
NA	NA	14	TRBV5-1	TRBJ1-2	TGCGCCAGCAGCCCAAGGACAGATCCTTATGGCTACACCTTC	CASSPRTDPYGYTF
TRBD2	NA	17	TRBV4-2	TRBJ2-3	TGTGCCAGCAGCCAAGATAGACTAGCGGGGGGGGAAGATACGCAGTATTTT	CASSQDRLAGGEDTQYF
TRBD1	NA	11	TRBV9	TRBJ1-2	TGTGCCAGCAGACAGGGGATCGGCTACACCTTC	CASRQGIGYTF
NA	once	13	TRBV10-3	TRBJ2-7	TGTGCCATCAGTGAAGGAGGGATCTACGAGCAGTACTTC	CAISEGGIYEQYF
NA	once	13	TRBV9	TRBJ1-1	TGTGCCAGCGGGACACACAGAAACACTGAAGCTTTCTTT	CASGTHRNTEAFF
TRBD1	NA	14	TRBV4-2	TRBJ2-7	TGTGCCAGCACCGGGACAGGGGGCAGAGACGAGCAGTACTTC	CASTGTGGRDEQYF
NA	NA	12	TRBV11-2	TRBJ2-3	TGTGCCAGCAGCCAAATCGAGCCTACGCAGTATTTT	CASSQIEPTQYF
NA	NA	14	TRBV27	TRBJ2-7	TGTGCCAGCAGTAAGTCGGACTCCTCCTACGAGCAGTACTTC	CASSKSDSSYEQYF
NA	once	15	TRBV5-1	TRBJ2-5	TGCGCCAGCAGCCCGGTCCTTCAGGGTAGTGAGACCCAGTACTTC	CASSPVLQGSETQYF
NA	once	13	TRBV2	TRBJ1-5	TGTGCCAGCAGTGCAGGGAGGTCTCAGCCCCAGCATTTT	CASSAGRSQPQHF
NA	few	13	TRBV2	TRBJ1-5	TGTGCCAGCACTGCAACGGGTGGGCAGCCCCAGCATTTT	CASTATGGQPQHF
NA	NA	12	TRBV5-1	TRBJ1-2	TGCGCCAGCAGCTACGCAGGGGATGGCTACACCTTC	CASSYAGDGYTF
TRBD1	NA	14	TRBV5-4	TRBJ1-4	TGTGCCAGCAGTGGGACAGGGAAGGATGAAAAACTGTTTTTT	CASSGTGKDEKLFF
TRBD1	NA	14	TRBV6-4	TRBJ1-5	TGTGCCAGCAGCACAGGGGTTATCAATCAGCCCCAGCATTTT	CASSTGVINQPQHF
NA	NA	14	TRBV5-8	TRBJ2-3	TGTGCCAGCAGCTTGGTCGGGGGTCAGGATACGCAGTATTTT	CASSLVGGQDTQYF
TRBD1	NA	14	TRBV27	TRBJ1-4	TGTGCCAGCAGTTTGTCAGGGGGAAGTGAAAAACTGTTTTTT	CASSLSGGSEKLFF
NA	NA	12	TRBV29-1	TRBJ1-2	TGCAGCGTTGAAGATCGGAACTATGGCTACACCTTC	CSVEDRNYGYTF
TRBD1	NA	15	TRBV7-7	TRBJ2-7	TGTGCTAGCAGCTTAGGACAGGGGACCTCCTACGAGCAGTACTTC	CASSLGQGTSYEQYF
NA	NA	17	TRBV7-8	TRBJ2-1	TGTGCCAGCAGCTTCCGGATAGGGGTAACCTCCTACAATGAGCAGTTCTTC	CASSFRIGVTSYNEQFF
TRBD1	once	14	TRBV2	TRBJ2-3	TGTGCCAGCAGTCTCGACAGGGAGACAGATACGCAGTATTTT	CASSLDRETDTQYF
NA	NA	14	TRBV4-3	TRBJ2-1	TGCGCCAGCAGCCAAGATTGGAGGGGCAATGAGCAGTTCTTC	CASSQDWRGNEQFF
NA	NA	15	TRBV9	TRBJ1-2	TGTGCCAGCAGCGCGGGACTTCTAGGACCCTATGGCTACACCTTC	CASSAGLLGPYGYTF
NA	NA	12	TRBV10-3	TRBJ1-1	TGTGCCACGCTCAACAAGAACACTGAAGCTTTCTTT	CATLNKNTEAFF